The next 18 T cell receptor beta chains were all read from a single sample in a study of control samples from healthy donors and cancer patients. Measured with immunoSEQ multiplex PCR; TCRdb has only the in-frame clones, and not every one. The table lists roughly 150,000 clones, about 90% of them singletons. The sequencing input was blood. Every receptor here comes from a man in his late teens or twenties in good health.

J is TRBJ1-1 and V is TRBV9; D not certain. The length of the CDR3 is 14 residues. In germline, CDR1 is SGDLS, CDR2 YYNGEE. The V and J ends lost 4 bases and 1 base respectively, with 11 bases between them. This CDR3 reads CASSLPAENTEAFF. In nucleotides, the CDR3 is TGTGCCAGCAGCTTACCCGCCGAGAACACTGAAGCTTTCTTT.

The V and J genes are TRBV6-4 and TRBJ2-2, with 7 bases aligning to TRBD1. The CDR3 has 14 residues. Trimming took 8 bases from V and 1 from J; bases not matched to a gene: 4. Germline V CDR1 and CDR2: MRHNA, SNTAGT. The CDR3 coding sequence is TGTGCCAGCGGGACAGACATGAACACCGGGGAGCTGTTTTTT. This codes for CASGTDMNTGELFF.

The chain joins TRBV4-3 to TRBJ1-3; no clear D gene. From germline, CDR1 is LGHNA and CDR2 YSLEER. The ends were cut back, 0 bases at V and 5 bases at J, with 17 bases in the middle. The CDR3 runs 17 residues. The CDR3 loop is CASSQDRPAGTRNTIYF. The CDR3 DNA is TGCGCCAGCAGCCAAGATCGTCCGGCGGGAACTCGAAACACCATATATTTT.

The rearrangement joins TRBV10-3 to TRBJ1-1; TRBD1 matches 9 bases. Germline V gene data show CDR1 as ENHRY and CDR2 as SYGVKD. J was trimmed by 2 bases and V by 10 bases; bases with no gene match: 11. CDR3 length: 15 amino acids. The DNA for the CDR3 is TGTGCCACCGTAGGGACAGGGTCTCCCAACACTGAAGCTTTCTTT. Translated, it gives CATVGTGSPNTEAFF.

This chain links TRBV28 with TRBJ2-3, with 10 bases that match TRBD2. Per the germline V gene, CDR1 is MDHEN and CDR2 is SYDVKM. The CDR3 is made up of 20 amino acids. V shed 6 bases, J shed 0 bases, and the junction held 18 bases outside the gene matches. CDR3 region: CASSLWAAFSGGTSTDTQYF. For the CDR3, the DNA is TGTGCCAGCAGCCTCTGGGCGGCTTTTAGCGGGGGGACTAGCACAGATACGCAGTATTTT.

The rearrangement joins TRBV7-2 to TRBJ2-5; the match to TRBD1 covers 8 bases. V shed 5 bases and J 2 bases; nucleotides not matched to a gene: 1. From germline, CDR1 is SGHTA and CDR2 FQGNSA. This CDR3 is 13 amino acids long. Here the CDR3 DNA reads TGTGCCAGCAGCCGGGACAGGCAAGAGACCCAGTACTTC. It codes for CASSRDRQETQYF. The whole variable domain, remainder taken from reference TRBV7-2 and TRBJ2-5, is GAGVSQSPSNKVTEKGKDVELRCDPISGHTALYWYRQSLGQGLEFLIYFQGNSAPDKSGLPSDRFSAERTGGSVSTLTIQRTQQEDSAVYLCASSRDRQETQYFGPGTRLLVL.

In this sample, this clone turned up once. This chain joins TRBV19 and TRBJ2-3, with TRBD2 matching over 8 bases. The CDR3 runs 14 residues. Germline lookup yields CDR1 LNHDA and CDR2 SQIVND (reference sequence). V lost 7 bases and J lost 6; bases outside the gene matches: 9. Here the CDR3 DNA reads TGTGCCAGTATAAAGGGCGGGGGGTCCGATACGCAGTATTTT. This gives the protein CASIKGGGSDTQYF.

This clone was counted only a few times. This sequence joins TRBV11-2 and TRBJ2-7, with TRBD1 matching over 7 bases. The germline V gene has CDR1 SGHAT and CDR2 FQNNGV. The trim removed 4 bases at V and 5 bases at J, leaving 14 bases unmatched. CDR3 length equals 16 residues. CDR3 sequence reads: CASSSRLDRVGHEQYF. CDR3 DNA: TGTGCCAGCAGCTCCCGACTCGACAGGGTTGGCCACGAGCAGTACTTC.

The CDR3 nucleotides are TGTGCCAGACGTGGGGGAGAGACCCAGTACTTC. Protein sequence: CARRGGETQYF. The chain links TRBV2 to TRBJ2-5; perhaps D is TRBD1 or TRBD2 (5 bases each). Trimming shortened V by 9 bases and J by 4 bases, and 9 bases separated the two germline ends. Per germline, CDR1 SNHLY and CDR2 FYNNEI. CDR3 size: 11 residues.

The CDR3 here is CASGREDYGYTF. Here the CDR3 DNA reads TGTGCCAGCGGCCGGGAGGACTATGGCTACACCTTC. The chain joins TRBV28 to TRBJ1-2, with no clear D. V dropped 8 bases and J dropped 3 bases, with 10 bases sitting between them. The CDR3 contains 12 residues. Per germline, CDR1 MDHEN and CDR2 SYDVKM.

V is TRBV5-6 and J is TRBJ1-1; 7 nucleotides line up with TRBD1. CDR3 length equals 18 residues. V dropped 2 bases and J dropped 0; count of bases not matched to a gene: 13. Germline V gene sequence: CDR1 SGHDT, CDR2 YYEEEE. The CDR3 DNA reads TGTGCCAGCAGCTTCATGCAGGGGGAGGGCGGAATGAACACTGAAGCTTTCTTT. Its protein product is CASSFMQGEGGMNTEAFF. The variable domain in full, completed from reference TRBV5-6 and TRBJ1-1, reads DAGVTQSPTHLIKTRGQQVTLRCSPKSGHDTVSWYQQALGQGPQFIFQYYEEEERQRGNFPDRFSGHQFPNYSSELNVNALLLGDSALYLCASSFMQGEGGMNTEAFFGQGTRLTVV.

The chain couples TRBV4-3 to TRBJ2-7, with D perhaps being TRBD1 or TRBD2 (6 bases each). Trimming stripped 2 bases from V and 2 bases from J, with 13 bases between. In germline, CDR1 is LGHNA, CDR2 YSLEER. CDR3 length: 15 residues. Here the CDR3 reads CASSQLKGGPYEQYF. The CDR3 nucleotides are TGCGCCAGCAGCCAACTAAAGGGGGGCCCCTACGAGCAGTACTTC.

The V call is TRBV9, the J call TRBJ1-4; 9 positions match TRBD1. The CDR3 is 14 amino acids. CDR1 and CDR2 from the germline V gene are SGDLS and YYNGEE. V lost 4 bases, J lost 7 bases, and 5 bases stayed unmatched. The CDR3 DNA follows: TGTGCCAGCAGCTGGGGACAGGGAAGTGAAAAACTGTTTTTT. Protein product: CASSWGQGSEKLFF.

DNA for the CDR3: TGCGCCAGCAGAGAACGGGGGAAAGAGACCCAGTACTTC. Translation: CASRERGKETQYF. The chain recombines TRBV5-1 with TRBJ2-5; a possible D gene is TRBD2 (6 bases). This CDR3 spans 13 amino acids. V shed 5 bases and J shed 3 bases, with 11 bases lying between them. Germline CDR1 is SGHRS and CDR2 is YFSETQ.

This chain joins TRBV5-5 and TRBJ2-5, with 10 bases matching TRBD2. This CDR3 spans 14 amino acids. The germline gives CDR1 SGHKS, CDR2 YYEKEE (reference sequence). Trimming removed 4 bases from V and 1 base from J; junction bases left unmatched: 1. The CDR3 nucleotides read TGTGCCAGCAGCCTAGCGGGGGCCCAAGAGACCCAGTACTTC. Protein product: CASSLAGAQETQYF.

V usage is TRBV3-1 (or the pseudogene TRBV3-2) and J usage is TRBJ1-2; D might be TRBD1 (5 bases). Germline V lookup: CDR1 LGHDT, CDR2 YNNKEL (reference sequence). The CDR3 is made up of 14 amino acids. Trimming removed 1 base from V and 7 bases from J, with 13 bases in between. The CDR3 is CASSQAFGQGGYTF. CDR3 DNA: TGTGCCAGCAGCCAAGCGTTCGGGCAGGGTGGCTACACCTTC.

DNA of the CDR3: TGTGCCAGCAGCGACCGGGACCGAGCCTCCTACGAGCAGTACTTC. Amino acid sequence: CASSDRDRASYEQYF. J is TRBJ2-7 and V is TRBV6-2 or TRBV6-3, with D perhaps matching TRBD1 or TRBD2 (5 bases each). The CDR3 is 15 amino acids. V gave up 6 bases and J gave up 0 bases, with 15 bases separating them. From germline, CDR1 is MNHEY and CDR2 SVGEGT.

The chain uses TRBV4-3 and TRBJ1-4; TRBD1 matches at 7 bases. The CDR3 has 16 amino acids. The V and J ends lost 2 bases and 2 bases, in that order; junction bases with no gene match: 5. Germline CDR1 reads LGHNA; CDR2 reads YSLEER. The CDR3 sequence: CASSQSARGTNEKLFF. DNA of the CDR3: TGCGCCAGCAGCCAAAGTGCCAGGGGGACTAATGAAAAACTGTTTTTT.